Listed below are T cell receptor beta chains from one sample, sequenced in a study of siplizumab effects on memory and regulatory T cells. Sequencing was performed with immunoSEQ multiplex PCR; in TCRdb, only in-frame clones are kept and a portion is missing. The top ten clones hold 1% to 1.5% of a sample with about 100,000 clones, about 95% of them seen once. Sequencing input: non-Treg CD4+ T cells sorted from blood. Receptor source: a human donor in good health. The CDR3 runs from the conserved cysteine through the conserved F or W. Each record gives: V gene, J gene, CDR3 protein.

>TRBV2|TRBJ2-1
CASSVERDNEQFF
>TRBV7-2|TRBJ1-3
CASSLVGQGANTIYF
>TRBV6-4|TRBJ2-3
CASGIGDTQYF
>TRBV27|TRBJ1-1
CASRLDRLNTEAFF
>TRBV9|TRBJ2-3
CASSVDVDFARTDTQYF
>TRBV7-9|TRBJ1-1
CASSSAPENTEAFF
>TRBV10-3|TRBJ2-1
CAISVRGPDMNEQFF
>TRBV6-5|TRBJ2-7
CATKERKQYF
>TRBV7-2|TRBJ2-7
CASSLQPGDSYEQYF
>TRBV18|TRBJ1-1
CASSAQGRDTEAFF
>TRBV19|TRBJ2-5
CASSMAPQGETQYF
>TRBV7-9|TRBJ2-3
CASSLGIAKGTDTQYF
>TRBV27|TRBJ2-5
CASSGGDRGETQYF
>TRBV18|TRBJ2-1
CASSPRSGGYNEQFF
>TRBV5-1|TRBJ1-1
CASSLNGQGPIGTEAFF
>TRBV5-1|TRBJ2-5
CASSLTSGETQYF
>TRBV5-1|TRBJ1-1
CASSLEVDGLTEAFF
>TRBV10-2|TRBJ2-7
CASRLAGTYEQYF
>TRBV28|TRBJ2-7
CASSLSGSPYEQYF
>TRBV7-9|TRBJ2-3
CASSLAGGGSDTQYF
>TRBV11-3|TRBJ2-7
CASSLGPSGRVHEQYF
>TRBV28|TRBJ2-7
CASSYPQLGYNYEQYF
>TRBV5-3|TRBJ2-7
CARSLALGKTGDEQYF
>TRBV5-4|TRBJ2-5
CASSIGTAKETQYF
>TRBV4-1|TRBJ2-1
CASSHPADSPQFF
>TRBV27|TRBJ1-1
CASSSAGSPGPEAFF
>TRBV9|TRBJ2-2
CASSIRGRSSGTGELFF
>TRBV6-5|TRBJ2-7
CASSQGLPTPYEQYF
>TRBV6-6|TRBJ1-5
CASTHNSNQPQHF
>TRBV13|TRBJ2-2
CASSLVAGGQVGELFF
>TRBV6-5|TRBJ2-1
CASGFWSIGQFF
>TRBV18|TRBJ1-4
CASSLRDGANEKLFF
>TRBV7-9|TRBJ2-5
CASSLATGGETQYF
>TRBV5-4|TRBJ2-6
CASSSGQGSGANVLTF
>TRBV11-2|TRBJ1-3
CASSLQGVGNTIYF
>TRBV29-1|TRBJ1-1
CSVGTGGNTEAFF
>TRBV6-5|TRBJ1-2
CASSSDPFSGYGGYTF
>TRBV2|TRBJ2-4
CASSPDRGLNIQYF
>TRBV7-2|TRBJ2-7
CASSPAGGYEQYF
>TRBV5-1|TRBJ1-1
CASSRSSSDTEAFF
>TRBV7-6|TRBJ1-4
CASSLVSVQTGQKLFF
>TRBV2|TRBJ1-1
CATHVLLAGTTEAFF
>TRBV5-1|TRBJ2-1
CASSRSHRDSEQFF
>TRBV6-5|TRBJ1-2
CASSSQGGGGYTF
>TRBV12-2|TRBJ2-5
CASRPSASGRKPRAFWTQYF
>TRBV4-1|TRBJ1-5
CASSHLRTGAYQPQHF
>TRBV28|TRBJ2-2
CASSLRGWEGRFTGELFF
>TRBV28|TRBJ1-1
CASRSGLTEAFF
>TRBV9|TRBJ1-1
CASSPRWDRATEAFF
>TRBV7-9|TRBJ1-4
CASSFVGINEKLFF